A selection of T cell receptor beta chains follows, all from one sample in a study of blood T cell repertoires in COVID-19. Produced via immunoSEQ multiplex PCR; TCRdb's table is partial and in-frame only. The sample includes about 140,000 clones, 80% to 90% seen only once; the top ten take roughly 10%. The sequencing sample was made of PBMCs or T cells enriched from blood (not recorded which). These receptors were obtained from a man between 60 and 75 years old who had recovered from COVID-19. The CDR3 runs from the conserved cysteine through the conserved F or W. The D gene is left open where the match is weak. Some rows mark clone size as missing; the rest say once, few, many or name a class of expanded clone.

.,.,TRBV5-5,TRBJ2-1,TGTGCCAGCAGCCAGTCCGGGACATTATCCTACAATGAGCAGTTCTTC,CASSQSGTLSYNEQFF
.,TRBD1,TRBV11-1,TRBJ2-1,TGTGCCAGCAGCCGCCGAACAGGGGGTTTGAATGAGCAGTTCTTC,CASSRRTGGLNEQFF
.,.,TRBV29-1,TRBJ2-7,TGCAGCGTTGAAGGTGGGGCAGGCGCCTACGAGCAGTACTTC,CSVEGGAGAYEQYF
.,TRBD2,TRBV10-1,TRBJ2-1,TGCGCCAGGGGGACTAGCGCGAATGAGCAGTTCTTC,CARGTSANEQFF
.,TRBD1,TRBV2,TRBJ1-5,TGTGCCAGCAGTGGACAGGGGAATAGCAATCAGCCCCAGCATTTT,CASSGQGNSNQPQHF
.,TRBD2,TRBV13,TRBJ2-5,TGTGCCAGCAGCAGGGACCGGGAGGTAGGGACCCAGTACTTC,CASSRDREVGTQYF
.,.,TRBV5-1,TRBJ1-2,TGCGCCAGCAGCGTGGGACCAGGGGAAGGCTACACCTTC,CASSVGPGEGYTF
once,TRBD2,TRBV11-2,TRBJ2-7,TGTGCCAGCAGCTTGGGACTAGCGGGGGAGCAGTACTTC,CASSLGLAGEQYF
few,.,TRBV27,TRBJ1-6,TGTGCCAGCAGTGAAAGGGTGGGGCCACCCCTCCACTTT,CASSERVGPPLHF
once,.,TRBV9,TRBJ2-7,TGTGCCAGCGCAGGGGGGAGTTCGTCCTACGAGCAGTACTTC,CASAGGSSSYEQYF
.,.,TRBV27,TRBJ1-1,TGTGCCAGCAGGTTCGCAGGGGCGAACACTGAAGCTTTCTTT,CASRFAGANTEAFF